The present T cell receptor (beta chain) was sequenced within a study of blood T cell repertoires in COVID-19. About the research overall: PBMCs, B-cell-depleted T cells, or T cells provided the cDNA or gDNA that made up the material.

Authors' data handling: Amplification from reference gene primers served as the basis for estimated nucleated cell counts. TCRdb's table, derived via immunoSEQ multiplex PCR, lists solely in-frame clones and lacks some. V and J calls and clone size follow that table, whereas D and trimming were derived from the DNA. The sample contains 90,000 to 120,000 clones, 70% to 85% of which appear only once. Germline assignment: CDR1 LGHDT and CDR2 YNNKEL (reference sequence). The V gene end was trimmed by 5 bases and the J gene end by 9 bases; junction bases not matched to a gene: 5. This CDR3 is 14 amino acids long.

Sequenced: peripheral blood. The sequence derives from a woman in her thirties or forties with acute or convalescent COVID-19. The chain couples TRBV3-1 (or the pseudogene TRBV3-2) to TRBJ1-6; 9 nucleotides agree with TRBD1. The CDR3 DNA sequence: TGTGCCAGCAGCACGGGACAGGGCCGTTCACCCCTCCACTTT. Amino acids: CASSTGQGRSPLHF.